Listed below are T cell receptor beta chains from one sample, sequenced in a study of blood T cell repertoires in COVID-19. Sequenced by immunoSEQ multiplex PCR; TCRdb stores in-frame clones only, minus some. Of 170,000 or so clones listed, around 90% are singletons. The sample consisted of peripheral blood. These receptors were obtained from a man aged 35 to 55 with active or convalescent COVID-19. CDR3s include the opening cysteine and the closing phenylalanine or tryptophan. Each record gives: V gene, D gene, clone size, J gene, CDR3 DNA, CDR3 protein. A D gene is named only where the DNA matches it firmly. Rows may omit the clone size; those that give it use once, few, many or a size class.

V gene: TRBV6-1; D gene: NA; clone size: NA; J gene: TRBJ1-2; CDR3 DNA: TGTGCCAGCAGTGACCCCGCGGGCAGAATGTTCTATGGCTACACCTTC; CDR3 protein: CASSDPAGRMFYGYTF
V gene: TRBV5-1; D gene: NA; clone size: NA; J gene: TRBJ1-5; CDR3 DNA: TGCGCCAGCAGCTTCAGCGGGAATCAGCCCCAGCATTTT; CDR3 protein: CASSFSGNQPQHF
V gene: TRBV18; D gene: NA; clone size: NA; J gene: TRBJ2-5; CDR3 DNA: TGTGCCAGCTCACCACAGCGCCGCGTTTCCATCCATCAAGAGACCCAGTACTTC; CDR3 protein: CASSPQRRVSIHQETQYF
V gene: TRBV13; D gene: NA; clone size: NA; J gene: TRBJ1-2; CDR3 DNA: TGTGCCAGCAGCTTCCCAGGGGAAGATGGCTACACCTTC; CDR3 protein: CASSFPGEDGYTF
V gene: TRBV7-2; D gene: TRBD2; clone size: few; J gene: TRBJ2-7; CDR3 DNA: TGTGCCAGCAGCTTAGGGGGGACTAGCGGGTACTACGAGCAGTACTTC; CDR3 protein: CASSLGGTSGYYEQYF
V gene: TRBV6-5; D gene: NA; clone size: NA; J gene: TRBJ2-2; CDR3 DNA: TGTGCCAGCAGCAGGGTCACCGGGGAGCTGTTTTTT; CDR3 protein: CASSRVTGELFF
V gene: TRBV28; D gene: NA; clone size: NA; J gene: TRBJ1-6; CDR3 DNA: TGTGCCAGCAGTTTAATGGTAATCTATGGTTCACCCCTCCACTTT; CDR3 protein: CASSLMVIYGSPLHF
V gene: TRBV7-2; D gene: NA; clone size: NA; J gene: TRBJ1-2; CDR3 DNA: TGTGCCAGCAGCAAAATGGGAGTTAACTATGGCTACACCTTC; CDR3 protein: CASSKMGVNYGYTF
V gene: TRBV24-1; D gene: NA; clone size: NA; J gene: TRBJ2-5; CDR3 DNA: TGTGCCACCAGTGATAATCGACAGCTCGAGACCCAGTACTTC; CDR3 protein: CATSDNRQLETQYF
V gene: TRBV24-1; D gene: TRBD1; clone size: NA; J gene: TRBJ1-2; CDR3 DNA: TGTGCCACCAGTGATGAGAGACAGGGGCTTGGCTACACCTTC; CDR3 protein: CATSDERQGLGYTF
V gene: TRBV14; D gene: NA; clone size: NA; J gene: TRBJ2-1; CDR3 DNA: TGTGCCAGCAGCCAAGGAGGAGGGGTTAATGAGCAGTTCTTC; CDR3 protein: CASSQGGGVNEQFF
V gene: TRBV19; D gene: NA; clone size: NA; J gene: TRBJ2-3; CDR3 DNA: TGTGCCAGTAGCCTACCGTCCACAGATACGCAGTATTTT; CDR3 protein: CASSLPSTDTQYF
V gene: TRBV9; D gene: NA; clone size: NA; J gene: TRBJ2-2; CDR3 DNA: TGTGCCAGCAGCCTGCGACAATCGGGAGCCGGGGAGCTGTTTTTT; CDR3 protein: CASSLRQSGAGELFF
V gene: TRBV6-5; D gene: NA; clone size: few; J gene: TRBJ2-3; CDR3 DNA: TGTGCCAGCGGTCGGGGGACCACAGATACGCAGTATTTT; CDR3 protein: CASGRGTTDTQYF
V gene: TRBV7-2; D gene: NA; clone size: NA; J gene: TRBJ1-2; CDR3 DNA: TGTGCCAGCAGCTTACTTCCGGGGAACTATGGCTACACCTTC; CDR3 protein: CASSLLPGNYGYTF
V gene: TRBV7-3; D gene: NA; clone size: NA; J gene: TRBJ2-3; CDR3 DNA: TGTGCCAGCAGCTTAGACGGGGGGCGAACAGATACGCAGTATTTT; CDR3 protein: CASSLDGGRTDTQYF
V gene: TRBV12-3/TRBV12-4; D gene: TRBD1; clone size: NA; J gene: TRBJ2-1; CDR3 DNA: TGTGCCAGCACCCGGGACAGGGGAGGCGAGCAGTTCTTC; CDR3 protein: CASTRDRGGEQFF
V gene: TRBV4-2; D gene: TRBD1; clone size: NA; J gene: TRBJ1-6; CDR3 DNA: TGTGCCAGCAGCCCGGGACAGGGAGGGCCAGATAATTCACCCCTCCACTTT; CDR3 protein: CASSPGQGGPDNSPLHF
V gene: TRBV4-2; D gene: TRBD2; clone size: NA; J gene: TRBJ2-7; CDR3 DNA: TGTGCCAGCAGCCACAATAGCGGGGGGGCCTACGAGCAGTACTTC; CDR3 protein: CASSHNSGGAYEQYF
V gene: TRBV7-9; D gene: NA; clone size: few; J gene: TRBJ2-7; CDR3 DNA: TGTGCCAGCAGCTTAGCACAGGGAGGGGACGAGCAGTACTTC; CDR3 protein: CASSLAQGGDEQYF
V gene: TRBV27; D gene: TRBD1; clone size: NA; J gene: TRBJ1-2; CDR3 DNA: TGTGCCAGCAGTTTATCGCCAGGGGGCGTCGGCTACACCTTC; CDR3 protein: CASSLSPGGVGYTF
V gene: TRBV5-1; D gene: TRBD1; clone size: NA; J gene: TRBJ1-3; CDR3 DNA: TGCGCCAGCAGCCAATTTTCCGGGACAGCCAGCTCTGGAAACACCATATATTTT; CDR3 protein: CASSQFSGTASSGNTIYF
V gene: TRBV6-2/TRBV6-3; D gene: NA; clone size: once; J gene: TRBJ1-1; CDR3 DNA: TGTGCCAGCAGTTGGGCGGGTGGCAGCACTGAAGCTTTCTTT; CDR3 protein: CASSWAGGSTEAFF
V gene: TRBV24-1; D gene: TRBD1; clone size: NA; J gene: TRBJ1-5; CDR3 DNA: TGTGCCACCAGTGATTCGGGACAGGGTGGCAATCAGCCCCAGCATTTT; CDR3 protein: CATSDSGQGGNQPQHF
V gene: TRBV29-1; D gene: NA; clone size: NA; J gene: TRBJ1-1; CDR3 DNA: TGCAGCGTTGGGAACAGAATGAACACTGAAGCTTTCTTT; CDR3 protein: CSVGNRMNTEAFF
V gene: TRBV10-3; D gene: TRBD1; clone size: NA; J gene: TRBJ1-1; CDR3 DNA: TGTGCCATCAGTGTAGGACAGGGGGGATCCTCGATGAAAAACACTGAAGCTTTCTTT; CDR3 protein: CAISVGQGGSSMKNTEAFF
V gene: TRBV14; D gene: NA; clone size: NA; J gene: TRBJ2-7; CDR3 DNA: TGTGCCAGCAGCCAAGGGGATAGAGGGAACCAGTACTTC; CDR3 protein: CASSQGDRGNQYF
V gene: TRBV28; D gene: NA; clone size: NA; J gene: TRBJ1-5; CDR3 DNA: TGTGCCAGCAGGGGGGCTAATCAGCCCCAGCATTTT; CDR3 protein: CASRGANQPQHF
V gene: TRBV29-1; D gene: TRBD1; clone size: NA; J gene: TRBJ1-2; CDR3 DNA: TGCAGCGTTGATACCGGGACAGGGGGCGCTTATGGCTACACCTTC; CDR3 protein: CSVDTGTGGAYGYTF
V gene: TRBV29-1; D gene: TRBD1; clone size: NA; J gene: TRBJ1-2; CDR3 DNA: TGCAGCGTGGGGACAGGGCGCGGCTACACCTTC; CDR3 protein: CSVGTGRGYTF
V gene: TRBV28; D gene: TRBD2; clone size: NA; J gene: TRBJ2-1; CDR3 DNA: TGTGCCAGCAGTTCCCGGGGGGCCTACAATGAGCAGTTCTTC; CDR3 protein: CASSSRGAYNEQFF
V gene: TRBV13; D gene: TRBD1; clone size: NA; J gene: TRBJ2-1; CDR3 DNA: TGTGCCAGCAGCTCCTATTTCCATGGACGGACAGGGTCTGACAATGAGCAGTTCTTC; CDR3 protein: CASSSYFHGRTGSDNEQFF
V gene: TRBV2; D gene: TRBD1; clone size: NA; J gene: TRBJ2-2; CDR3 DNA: TGTGCCAGTAGCGGGACAGGGGGTTTCACCGGGGAGCTGTTTTTT; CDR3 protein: CASSGTGGFTGELFF
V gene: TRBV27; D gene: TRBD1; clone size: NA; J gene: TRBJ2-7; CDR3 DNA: TGTGCCAGCAGGACAGGGGGCAACGAGCAGTACTTC; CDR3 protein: CASRTGGNEQYF
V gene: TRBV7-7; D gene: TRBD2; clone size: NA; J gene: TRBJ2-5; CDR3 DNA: TGTGCTAGCAGCTTAGAAAGGGCGGAATATTTCCAGCGGGGGGTTGGAGAGACCCAGTACTTC; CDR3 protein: CASSLERAEYFQRGVGETQYF
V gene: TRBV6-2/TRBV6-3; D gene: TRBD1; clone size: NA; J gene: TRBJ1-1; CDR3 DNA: TGTGCCAGCAGTTACGGGGGGACAGGGTCGAGGAACACTGAAGCTTTCTTT; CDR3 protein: CASSYGGTGSRNTEAFF
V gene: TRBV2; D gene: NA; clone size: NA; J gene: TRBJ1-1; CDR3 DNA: TGTGCCAGCACCGGGAACAGGGATGAGAACACTGAAGCTTTCTTT; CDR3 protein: CASTGNRDENTEAFF
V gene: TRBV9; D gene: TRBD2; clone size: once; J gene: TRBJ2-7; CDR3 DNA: TGTGCCAGCAGCGCCGGGACTAGCGGGGGGGCCTACGAGCAGTACTTC; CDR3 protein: CASSAGTSGGAYEQYF
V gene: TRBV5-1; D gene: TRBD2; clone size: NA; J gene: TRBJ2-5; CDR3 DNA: TGCGCCAGCAGCCCAGGTACGGGACTACAAGAGACCCAGTACTTC; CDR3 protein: CASSPGTGLQETQYF
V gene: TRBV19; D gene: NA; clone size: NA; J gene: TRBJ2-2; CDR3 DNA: TGTGCCAGTAGCAAGACAAGCACCGGGGAGCTGTTTTTT; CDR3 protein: CASSKTSTGELFF
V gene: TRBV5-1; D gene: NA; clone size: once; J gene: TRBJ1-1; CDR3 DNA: TGCGCCAGCAGCTTGAGCGGAGTGAACACTGAAGCTTTCTTT; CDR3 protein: CASSLSGVNTEAFF
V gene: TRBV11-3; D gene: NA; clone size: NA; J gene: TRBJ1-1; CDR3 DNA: TGTGCCAGCAGCATAAGGGGTTTCAACACTGAAGCTTTCTTT; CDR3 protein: CASSIRGFNTEAFF
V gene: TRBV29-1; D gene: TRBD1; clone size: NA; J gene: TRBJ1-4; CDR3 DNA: TGCAGCGTTTCCTTTCAGGGACAGAAACTGTTTTTT; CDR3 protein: CSVSFQGQKLFF
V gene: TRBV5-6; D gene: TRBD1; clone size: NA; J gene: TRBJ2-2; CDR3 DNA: TGTGCCAGCAGCGACAGGGGGCCCTTTAACACCGGGGAGCTGTTTTTT; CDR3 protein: CASSDRGPFNTGELFF
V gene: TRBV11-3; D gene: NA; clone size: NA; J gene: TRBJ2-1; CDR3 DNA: TGTGCCAGCAGCTTAGCCGCCTACAATGAGCAGTTCTTC; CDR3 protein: CASSLAAYNEQFF
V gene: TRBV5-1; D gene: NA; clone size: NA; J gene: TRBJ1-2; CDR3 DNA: TGCGCCAGCAGCCTGGACCGCGACTATGGCTACACCTTC; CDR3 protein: CASSLDRDYGYTF
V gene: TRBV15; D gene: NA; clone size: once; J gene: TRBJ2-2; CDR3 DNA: TGTGCCACCAGCGGCTTAGGGGATGCCAGAGGGGAGCTGTTTTTT; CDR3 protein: CATSGLGDARGELFF
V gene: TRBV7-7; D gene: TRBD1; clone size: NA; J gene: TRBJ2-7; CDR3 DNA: TGTGCTAGCAGTTCCGGGACAGGAGAGACCTACGAGCAGTACTTC; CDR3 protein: CASSSGTGETYEQYF
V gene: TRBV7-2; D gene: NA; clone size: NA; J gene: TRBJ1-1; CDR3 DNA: TGTGCCAGCAGCTTAGGGCTCAGTAACACTGAAGCTTTCTTT; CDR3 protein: CASSLGLSNTEAFF
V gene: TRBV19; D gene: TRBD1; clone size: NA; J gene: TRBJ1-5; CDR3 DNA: TGTGCCAGTAGTCCTGGACAGGGAAGGCGCAATCAGCCCCAGCATTTT; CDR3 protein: CASSPGQGRRNQPQHF
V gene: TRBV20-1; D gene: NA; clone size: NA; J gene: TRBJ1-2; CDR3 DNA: TGCAGTGTTACGGAGGATGGCTACACCTTC; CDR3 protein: CSVTEDGYTF
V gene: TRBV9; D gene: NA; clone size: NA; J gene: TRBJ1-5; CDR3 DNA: TGTGCCAGCAGCGTGTGGGGAGGGAATCAGCCCCAGCATTTT; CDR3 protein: CASSVWGGNQPQHF
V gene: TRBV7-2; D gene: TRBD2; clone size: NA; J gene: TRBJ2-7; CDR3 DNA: TGTGCCAGCAGCCAGACGGGGGGTGGGTACGAGCAGTACTTC; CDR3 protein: CASSQTGGGYEQYF
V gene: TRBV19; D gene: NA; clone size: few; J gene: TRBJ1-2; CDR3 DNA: TGTGCCAGTAGTATAGATCTAGCGACAGTTTATGGCTACACCTTC; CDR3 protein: CASSIDLATVYGYTF
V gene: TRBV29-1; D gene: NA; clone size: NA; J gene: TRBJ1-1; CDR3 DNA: TGCAGCGTCCGAACAGATTTGAACACTGAAGCTTTCTTT; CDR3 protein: CSVRTDLNTEAFF
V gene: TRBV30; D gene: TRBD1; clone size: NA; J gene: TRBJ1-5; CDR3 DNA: TGTGCTCTCAACAGGGGAAATCAGCCCCAGCATTTT; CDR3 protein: CALNRGNQPQHF
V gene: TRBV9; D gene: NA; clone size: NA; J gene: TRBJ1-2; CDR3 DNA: TGTGCCAGCAGCGCAACATTCGGGGAGTTTAACTATGGCTACACCTTC; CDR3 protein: CASSATFGEFNYGYTF
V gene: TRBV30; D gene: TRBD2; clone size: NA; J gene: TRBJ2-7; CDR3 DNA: TGTGCCTGGAGTATGGGGGGGAGCAACGAGCAGTACTTC; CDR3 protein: CAWSMGGSNEQYF
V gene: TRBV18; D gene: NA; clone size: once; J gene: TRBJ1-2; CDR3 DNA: TGTGCCAGCCCCCCAGCGGAGGACTATGGCTACACCTTC; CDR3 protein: CASPPAEDYGYTF